The clone carrying this TCR beta chain showed up just a few times. Its matching antigen is unknown. The data derive from a study of relationships among human T cell subsets. Study results and caveats: Over 60% of CD8+ cytotoxic sequences were in clones over 100 reads; regulatory and Th2 had few. Some CD4+CD8+ double-positive cells may remain after bead sorting. Many CDR3s were shared across Th1, Th2 and regulatory subsets. V, D, J usage, CDR3 length and N-additions were similar across seven subsets.

From mRNA, alpha and beta CDR3 regions were amplified using semiquantitative ARM-PCR. Exponential amplification used communal superprimers after tagged nested gene-specific primers in ARM-PCR. One entry per CDR3 protein, called by TCRdb with MiXCR from the multiplex PCR reads. The sample has fewer than 16,000 distinct CDR3 sequences; around two thirds are singletons. Germline assignment: CDR1 SGHNT and CDR2 YENEEA. The CDR3 totals 14 residues. With V trimmed by 5 bases and J by 5 bases, 3 bases remained unmatched. This chain uses TRBV11-3 with TRBJ2-7; TRBD2 matches at 13 bases. Sequencing was carried out using total T cells sorted from blood. This sequence originates from a man aged 35 to 55 in good health. The CDR3 nucleotides read TGTGCCAGCAGCCCGGGGACTAGCGGGAACGAGCAGTACTTC. It is translated as CASSPGTSGNEQYF.